This T cell receptor (beta chain) was identified in a study of Ad26.COV2.S vaccination and SARS-CoV-2 variants (dated by TCRdb to about 2021). With respect to the entire study: Vaccine-arm donors came from COV1001, a multicentre, randomized, double-blind, placebo-controlled phase I-IIa trial of Ad26.COV2.S in healthy adults. Ad26.COV2.S was administered intramuscularly at 5 x 10^10 or 1 x 10^11 viral particles, either as a single shot or as two shots given 56 days apart. TCRbeta repertoire sequencing served as the tool for gauging how specific and how broad the SARS-CoV-2-reactive T cell receptors were following Ad26.COV2.S vaccination. A total of roughly 32 samples were included in the TCR-sequenced set, comprising 19 Ad26.COV2.S vaccine recipients, 5 placebo recipients and 8 SARS-CoV-2 convalescent individuals. Trial participants were randomized into five groups of five, in which low-dose or high-dose Ad26.COV2.S was given once or twice, or placebo was given on both occasions. Investigators did not know the trial group allocation while performing experiments and assessing outcomes.

With respect to this clone: Its antigen remains unidentified. No much larger clone is present one base from it, and per-base qualities are unavailable.

Broad study findings and their caveats: Higher spike-specific TCR breadth was observed in Ad26.COV2.S recipients than in placebo recipients (P = 0.0014). It was noted by the authors that total T cell responses may have been underestimated by the TCR breadth and depth analyses. Comparing responses between vaccine doses or regimens was not something the study was powered to do. Non-spike TCR breadth was comparable between vaccine and placebo recipients, consistent with the vaccine containing only spike. Substantial breadth of spike-specific CD8+ and CD4+ T cell responses was reported after vaccination.

Reading the germline V gene (reference sequence) gives CDR1 LGHDT and CDR2 YNNKEL. V was cut back by 4 bases and J by 4 bases, leaving a gap of 11 bases between them. The CDR3 sequence holds 13 residues, the cysteine and phenylalanine included. Solely the CDR3 DNA is kept, with 39 bases framed from the first base. The immunoSEQ Assay was used to sequence TCRbeta CDR3 regions. After extraction, genomic DNA underwent amplification by bias-controlled multiplex PCR, followed by high-throughput sequencing. The study's own analysis went as follows. To quantify the absolute abundance of every unique TCRbeta CDR3 region, sequences were collapsed and filtered. T cell fraction was estimated by normalizing TCRbeta template counts to usable DNA, with usable DNA measured through amplification of reference genes found in all nucleated cells. Repertoire TCRs were annotated as SARS-CoV-2-specific when V gene, CDR3 amino acid sequence and J gene were exactly matched to a known reactive TCR set. The reference SARS-CoV-2 TCR set came from MIRA and was filtered for enrichment in COVID-19-positive ImmuneCODE repertoires, removing public or cross-reactive TCRs. Drawing on the MIRA antigens, annotated TCRs were analysed further at the level of specific ORF or position within ORF. Depth was the summed frequency of annotated unique rearrangements, while breadth was defined as annotated unique rearrangements over total unique productive rearrangements. Two-sided Wilcoxon rank-sum tests were applied when comparing TCR breadth between groups. Drawn from immuneACCESS, this table holds only the in-frame rearrangements with V and J called that TCRdb kept. Clones are partly lost; checked studies trace under half to an unresolved V gene and leave the rest unexplained. V, J and clone size are taken as reported in that table, and D and trimming were inferred from the DNA itself. This sample holds 300,000 to 350,000 clones; approximately 86% were observed only once. The top ten hold around 2.2% of the sample.

This specimen's treatment or condition label, interpreted: some 20 received Ad26.COV2.S at low or high dose, single or two shots; a few received placebo; per-sample allocation not given. For vaccine and placebo recipients, repertoires were sequenced using samples collected on day 63 after the first injection. In Cohort 1b, around 23 adults aged 18-55 years were enrolled at a single site in Boston, USA, between 29 July and 7 August 2020. Ad26.COV2.S was a replication-incompetent adenovirus type 26 vector expressing a prefusion-stabilized SARS-CoV-2 spike protein from the original Wuhan strain. The receptor chain draws on TRBV3-1 (or the pseudogene TRBV3-2) and TRBJ2-7; a weak D assignment points to TRBD1 (5 bases agree). The sample in question was peripheral blood, obtained in a trial of Ad26.COV2.S vaccine versus placebo. The TCR was taken from a person aged 18-65 years who received the Ad26.COV2.S COVID-19 vaccine or a placebo. The nucleotide sequence is TGTGCCAGCAGCCGTCAGGGTGGGTACGAGCAGTACTTC. The encoded protein is CASSRQGGYEQYF.